A selection of T cell receptor beta chains follows, all from one sample in a study. TCRdb itself ran the 5' RACE reads through MiXCR, one entry per CDR3 protein. There are about 54,000 distinct CDR3 sequences in the sample; 15% to 20% occur only once, and around 2.3% lies in the top ten. The source material was naive CD4+ T cells sorted from blood. All receptors come from a female donor with breast cancer. The CDR3 runs from the conserved cysteine through the conserved F or W. Fields, in order: J gene, D gene, V gene, CDR3 protein. D genes are given only for firm matches.

TRBJ2-1 | TRBD2 | TRBV6-5 | CASSEGLQSYNEQFF
TRBJ2-1 | TRBD1 | TRBV5-1 | CASSLTTGTGGNEQFF
TRBJ1-2 | . | TRBV5-1 | CASSLEGSLYGYTF
TRBJ2-2 | . | TRBV5-1 | CASSAPGWGVSGRGTGELFF
TRBJ2-7 | . | TRBV11-2 | CASSEVSYEQYF
TRBJ2-5 | . | TRBV25-1 | CASSVENVNQETQYF
TRBJ2-1 | . | TRBV24-1 | CATSDLPMVGDYSNNEQFF
TRBJ2-1 | . | TRBV7-9 | CASSLTEYNEQFF
TRBJ2-1 | TRBD2 | TRBV6-2/TRBV6-3 | CATSKADGGDNEQFF
TRBJ2-1 | TRBD2 | TRBV10-3 | CATWNASGYNEQFF
TRBJ2-3 | TRBD2 | TRBV5-1 | CASSLGTSVRTDTQYF
TRBJ2-3 | . | TRBV7-2 | CASSIITDTQYF
TRBJ2-5 | TRBD2 | TRBV15 | CATSRARAGSQETQYF
TRBJ1-6 | . | TRBV20-1 | CSAGSGQLDSPLHF
TRBJ2-3 | . | TRBV10-2 | CASSELRATSTDTQYF
TRBJ1-2 | . | TRBV5-1 | CASSRTGSNNYGYTF
TRBJ2-7 | TRBD1 | TRBV6-6 | CASSYGGGQANSYEQYF
TRBJ1-2 | TRBD1 | TRBV4-1 | CASSLRTGTVGYTF
TRBJ1-1 | . | TRBV5-1 | CASNAGVRVLSTEAFF
TRBJ2-4 | TRBD2 | TRBV12-3/TRBV12-4 | CASSSTSGLKNIQYF
TRBJ2-5 | TRBD2 | TRBV7-2 | CASSPRTSGRKETQYF
TRBJ2-5 | . | TRBV20-1 | CSAREIMYQETQYF
TRBJ2-5 | . | TRBV27 | CASSPRVRETQYF
TRBJ1-1 | TRBD1 | TRBV6-1 | CASSVGTGFTEAFF
TRBJ2-2 | . | TRBV5-1 | CASSWDPNTGELFF
TRBJ1-1 | . | TRBV9 | CASSARGALNTEAFF
TRBJ1-2 | . | TRBV3-1 | CASSQEDRKHGYTF
TRBJ2-7 | . | TRBV28 | CASSLPGYEQYF
TRBJ2-7 | . | TRBV5-1 | CASTRDGSSSEQYF
TRBJ2-7 | . | TRBV19 | CASSIFSGVDEQYF
TRBJ2-3 | . | TRBV24-1 | CATSDSESRGPADTQYF
TRBJ2-1 | . | TRBV7-2 | CASSRYNEQFF
TRBJ2-1 | . | TRBV6-2/TRBV6-3 | CASSSGQLEGEQFF
TRBJ2-7 | . | TRBV4-1 | CASSQGAGGTYEQYF
TRBJ2-1 | TRBD2 | TRBV6-4 | CASSDLGLAGPKGQFF
TRBJ2-7 | . | TRBV6-1 | CASSEAGFLGARSYEQYF
TRBJ2-1 | TRBD2 | TRBV10-3 | CAISPTSGNYNEQFF
TRBJ2-7 | TRBD1 | TRBV7-6 | CASSLGVGQGAYEQYF
TRBJ2-1 | TRBD2 | TRBV7-3 | CASSRQAGGGYNEQFF
TRBJ2-3 | TRBD2 | TRBV5-1 | CASSSGTSGGTDTQYF
TRBJ2-2 | . | TRBV6-1 | CASSDGGAYTGELFF
TRBJ1-1 | . | TRBV5-1 | CASSDDRVNTEAFF
TRBJ2-3 | TRBD2 | TRBV5-3 | CARSLDGGRESTDTQYF
TRBJ1-2 | TRBD1 | TRBV20-1 | CSAYRGENYGYTF
TRBJ2-2 | . | TRBV7-2 | CASSLGQVETGELYF
TRBJ1-1 | . | TRBV20-1 | CSAVNTEAFF
TRBJ2-5 | . | TRBV5-1 | CASSLASPQKTQYF
TRBJ1-1 | . | TRBV12-3/TRBV12-4 | CASSIVDRKNTEAFF
TRBJ1-1 | . | TRBV5-1 | CASSTSGNTEAFF
TRBJ2-7 | . | TRBV20-1 | CSARIFSYEQYF
TRBJ2-1 | . | TRBV24-1 | CATAAPRGYSYNEQFF
TRBJ1-1 | . | TRBV7-9 | CASSDRRVANTEAFF
TRBJ2-6 | . | TRBV4-3 | CASSQDRGSTVLTF
TRBJ1-2 | . | TRBV5-1 | CASSLDGSGNYGYTF
TRBJ2-3 | TRBD2 | TRBV20-1 | CSAVTSGHSTDTQYF
TRBJ1-2 | TRBD1 | TRBV6-2/TRBV6-3 | CASSYPRLATGDYGYTF
TRBJ1-1 | . | TRBV20-1 | CSAVPQGPEAFF